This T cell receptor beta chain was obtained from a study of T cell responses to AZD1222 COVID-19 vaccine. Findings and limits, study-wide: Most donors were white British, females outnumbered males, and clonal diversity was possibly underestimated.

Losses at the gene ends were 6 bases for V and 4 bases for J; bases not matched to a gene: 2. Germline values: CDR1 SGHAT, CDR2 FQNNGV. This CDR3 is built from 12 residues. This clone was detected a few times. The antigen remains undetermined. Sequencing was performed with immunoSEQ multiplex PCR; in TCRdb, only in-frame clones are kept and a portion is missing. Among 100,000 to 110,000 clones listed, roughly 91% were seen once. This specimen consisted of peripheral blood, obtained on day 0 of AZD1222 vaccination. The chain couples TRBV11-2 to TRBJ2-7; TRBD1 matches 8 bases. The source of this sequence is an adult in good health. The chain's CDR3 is CASRQGEYEQYF. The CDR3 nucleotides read TGTGCCAGCAGACAGGGGGAGTACGAGCAGTACTTC.